The entry below describes one TCR beta chain. J lost 1 base, V lost 4 bases, and 3 bases had no gene match. Looked up from germline, CDR1 is SGHRS and CDR2 is YFSETQ. The CDR3 spans 14 residues. This entry belongs to a study of blood T cell repertoires in COVID-19. The protocol was immunoSEQ multiplex PCR, while the TCRdb copy is restricted to in-frame clones and leaves out a portion. Counted here are under 200,000 clones, approximately 81% occurring once; the ten biggest clones make up around 5.4%. This TCR was recovered from a woman aged 50 to 60 with COVID-19, enrolled during active disease. The J gene is TRBJ2-5, the V gene TRBV5-1; 8 bases match TRBD1. What was sequenced was peripheral blood. The CDR3 DNA reads as TGCGCCAGCAGCCTCGGGACAGGCCAAGAGACCCAGTACTTC. Amino acid sequence: CASSLGTGQETQYF.